The 26 T cell receptor beta chains presented below share a single source sample, sequenced in a study of blood T cells in healthy people across ages. Then a second PCR, running roughly 7 to 11 cycles, was carried out with a sample-barcoded 5' primer and a J-beta primer mix. TCRdb called the 5' RACE reads again in MiXCR, with one record for every CDR3 protein. In the table there are roughly 2 million distinct CDR3 sequences, around half of which are singletons. The sample comprised blood. The receptors derive from a woman in her 40s in good health.

This clonotype was counted a few times. The V gene is TRBV27, the J gene TRBJ2-6, with 11 nucleotides matching TRBD2. The CDR3 spans 16 residues. CDR1 and CDR2 (germline): MNHEY, SMNVEV (reference sequence). CDR3 coding DNA: TGTGCTCTTAGCGGGGGGGCCAATCATGGGGCCAACGTCCTGACTTTC. It translates to CALSGGANHGANVLTF.

The CDR3 DNA sequence: TGTGCCAGCAGCGAGGGGACAGGGGAAGGCTACGAGCAGTACTTC. Protein: CASSEGTGEGYEQYF. This chain connects TRBV9 to TRBJ2-7, with TRBD1 identical over 10 bases. The V segment lost 3 bases and the J segment 3 bases; nucleotides outside the gene matches: 6. Germline values: CDR1 SGDLS, CDR2 YYNGEE. The CDR3 extends over 15 amino acids.

The rearrangement joins TRBV6-5 to TRBJ2-5; TRBD2 matches 14 bases. The V gene end was trimmed by 6 bases and the J gene end by 11 bases; junction bases not matched to a gene: 14. This CDR3 contains 16 residues. Germline-derived CDR1 and CDR2 are MNHEY and SVGAGI. The CDR3 nucleotides are TGTGCCAGCAGCCGAGGACTAGCGGGGGGTTACAATGAGCAGTACTTC. Translation gives CASSRGLAGGYNEQYF.

This clonotype was recorded a few times. The V call is TRBV29-1, the J call TRBJ2-3; 8 nucleotides match TRBD1. Trimming took 4 bases from V and 2 from J; bases not matched to a gene: 2. Germline CDR1 SQVTM, CDR2 ANQGSEA. There are 13 residues in the CDR3. The DNA for the CDR3 is TGCAGCGTTGGACAGGGGTCCACAGATACGCAGTATTTT. Amino acids: CSVGQGSTDTQYF.

With respect to this clonotype: Given a much more abundant clone one base away, this may be a read error. The chain recombines TRBV6-2 or TRBV6-3 with TRBJ2-1, with 8 nucleotides matching TRBD1. Trimming took 8 bases from V and 4 from J; bases not matched to a gene: 1. The germline CDR1 and CDR2 sequences are MNHEY and SVGEGT. CDR3 length: 12 residues. This CDR3 is CASWDRYNEQFF. CDR3 DNA: TGTGCCAGCTGGGACAGGTACAATGAGCAGTTCTTC.

This chain joins TRBV7-8 and TRBJ2-6; 10 positions agree with TRBD2. The CDR3 sequence is 16 residues long. After removal of 7 bases from V and 0 bases from J, the junction contained 3 bases not matched to a gene. CDR1 and CDR2 from the germline V gene are SGHVS and FQNEAQ. For the CDR3, the DNA is TGTGCCAGCAAGACTAGCGGGCACTCTGGGGCCAACGTCCTGACTTTC. This encodes CASKTSGHSGANVLTF.

CDR3 residues: CASSLKAPGNSYEQYF. CDR3 bases: TGTGCCAGCAGTTTAAAGGCGCCAGGCAACTCCTACGAGCAGTACTTC. The chain couples TRBV27 to TRBJ2-7, with no clear D. Germline V gene data show CDR1 as MNHEY and CDR2 as SMNVEV (reference sequence). The CDR3 is made up of 16 amino acids. V was trimmed by 2 bases and J by 0 bases, leaving 14 bases between them.

The V call is TRBV7-6, the J call TRBJ2-5; 10 nucleotides agree with TRBD1. Germline V gene sequence: CDR1 SGHVS, CDR2 FNYEAQ. Germline trimming cut 5 bases from V and 2 bases from J; bases unmatched to any gene: 5. The CDR3 consists of 15 residues. Written as DNA, the CDR3 is TGTGCCAGCAGCCGACAGGGGGCGAGTCAAGAGACCCAGTACTTC. Translation gives CASSRQGASQETQYF.

The rearrangement uses TRBV5-1 and TRBJ1-2; D unresolved. V gave up 4 bases and J gave up 2 bases, with 12 bases separating them. The CDR3 is 14 amino acids. CDR1 is SGHRS, CDR2 YFSETQ, per germline. The CDR3 DNA reads as TGCGCCAGCAGCCGGACCCGGAGGAACTATGGCTACACCTTC. Its translation: CASSRTRRNYGYTF.

This clonotype was counted between two and nine times. V gene TRBV12-3 or TRBV12-4 combines with J gene TRBJ2-5; TRBD1 matches at 7 bases. The CDR3 sequence is 14 residues long. The junction had 7 bases not matched to a gene; V was cut back by 5 bases and J by 4 bases. The CDR3 sequence: CASSPKGGGETQYF. The CDR3, as DNA: TGTGCCAGCAGTCCCAAAGGGGGCGGAGAGACCCAGTACTTC.

In this sample, this clonotype turned up a few times. This rearrangement joins TRBV4-1 to TRBJ2-5, with a weak D call TRBD1 (6 bases). TRBJ2-7 matches the DNA end more closely, so the J call is doubtful. Per germline, CDR1 MGHRA and CDR2 YSYEKL. The CDR3 has 13 amino acids. The CDR3 sequence is CASSLSPGDEQYF. The CDR3 DNA sequence: TGCGCCAGCAGCCTGAGTCCAGGGGACGAGCAGTACTTC.

This clonotype was recorded only once. The rearrangement links TRBV12-3 or TRBV12-4 to TRBJ2-5; 7 bases align to TRBD1. V shed 8 bases and J 5 bases; nucleotides not matched to a gene: 20. This CDR3 region has 17 residues. The DNA for the CDR3 is TGTGCCAGCGATCCAGCAAGGGGACAGACCCTCCAGGAGACCCAGTACTTC. This translates into CASDPARGQTLQETQYF.

J is TRBJ1-5 and V is TRBV27; D remains unclear. The length of the CDR3 is 12 residues. V gave up 3 bases and J gave up 7 bases, with 7 bases separating them. Per the germline V gene, CDR1 is MNHEY and CDR2 is SMNVEV (reference sequence). The CDR3 reads CASSFPGQPQHF. The CDR3, as DNA: TGTGCCAGCAGTTTTCCGGGACAGCCCCAGCATTTT.

The table lists this clonotype with a few counts. The CDR3 sequence is CASSYSVLAPGDNEQFF. The CDR3 nucleotides are TGTGCCAGCAGTTACTCAGTACTAGCGCCAGGGGACAATGAGCAGTTCTTC. The gene calls are TRBV6-5 and TRBJ2-1, with a weak D call TRBD2 (7 bases). The CDR3 runs 17 residues. V gave up 0 bases and J gave up 5 bases, with 17 bases separating them. Per the germline V gene, CDR1 is MNHEY and CDR2 is SVGAGI.

This clonotype has only a few counts. The genes are TRBV24-1 and TRBJ2-3, with a tentative D call TRBD2 (6 bases). This CDR3 is 16 amino acids long. CDR1 and CDR2 (germline): KGHDR, SFDVKD. The V end lost 8 bases, the J end lost 0 bases, and 17 bases lay between the germline ends. CDR3 sequence reads: CATKESWTKSTDTQYF. CDR3 nucleotides: TGTGCCACCAAAGAATCGTGGACTAAAAGCACAGATACGCAGTATTTT.

The V and J genes are TRBV6-2 or TRBV6-3 and TRBJ2-5, with TRBD1 identical over 7 bases. The CDR3 runs 16 residues. Trimming took 4 bases from V and 6 from J; bases not matched to a gene: 14. Germline lookup yields CDR1 MNHEY and CDR2 SVGEGT. In DNA, the CDR3 is TGTGCCAGCAGTTTTGCCGAGACAGGGCTTCCGAAGACCCAGTACTTC. As protein: CASSFAETGLPKTQYF.

The rearrangement joins TRBV9 to TRBJ1-6, with 9 bases aligning to TRBD1. The CDR3 is 16 amino acids. V shed 3 bases and J 8 bases; nucleotides not matched to a gene: 9. Germline-derived CDR1 and CDR2 are SGDLS and YYNGEE. The CDR3 sequence is CASSASIQGADSPLHF. The CDR3, as DNA: TGTGCCAGCAGCGCCTCAATACAGGGGGCGGATTCACCCCTCCACTTT.

The rearrangement joins TRBV4-2 to TRBJ1-2; D not resolved. Trimming took 0 bases from V and 7 from J, leaving 24 bases between them. CDR1 and CDR2 from the germline V gene are LGHNA and YNFKEQ. The CDR3 is 18 residues long. CDR3 sequence (DNA): TGTGCCAGCAGCCAAGAGTGGGCACGATACGCCGCTCTCTGTGGCTACACCTTC. Translated: CASSQEWARYAALCGYTF.

This clonotype was counted only a few times. The chain couples TRBV29-1 to TRBJ2-3; 8 positions agree with TRBD2. V dropped 3 bases and J dropped 1; count of bases not matched to a gene: 3. The CDR3 extends over 14 amino acids. Germline values: CDR1 SQVTM, CDR2 ANQGSEA. The CDR3 nucleotides are TGCAGCGTTGATGGAGCGGGGGGCACAGATACGCAGTATTTT. Translated: CSVDGAGGTDTQYF.

The chain uses TRBV6-5 and TRBJ2-5; D possibly matches TRBD1 or TRBD2 (5 bases each). V was trimmed by 5 bases and J by 5 bases, leaving 15 bases between them. The V gene's germline CDR1 is MNHEY and CDR2 SVGAGI. The CDR3 length is 14 residues. The CDR3 region is CASSDVAGTETQYF. The CDR3 coding sequence is TGTGCCAGCAGTGACGTGGCAGGGACGGAGACCCAGTACTTC.

The chain is built from TRBV14 and TRBJ2-7; weak D call: TRBD2 (5 bases). The germline V gene has CDR1 SGHDN and CDR2 FVKESK. The V end was cut by 1 base, the J end by 2 bases, with 9 bases between. The CDR3 runs 14 residues. CDR3 amino acids: CASSQALATYEQYF. CDR3 coding DNA: TGTGCCAGCAGCCAAGCCCTAGCCACCTACGAGCAGTACTTC.

The chain uses TRBV5-1 and TRBJ1-4, with TRBD1 identical over 7 bases. The V gene end was trimmed by 6 bases and the J gene end by 8 bases; junction bases not matched to a gene: 10. Germline V lookup: CDR1 SGHRS, CDR2 YFSETQ. CDR3 length: 14 residues. As DNA, the CDR3 is TGCGCCAGCACACCGACAGGGATGAGGGAAAAACTGTTTTTT. Amino acid sequence: CASTPTGMREKLFF.

This clonotype has just a few counts. The V call is TRBV25-1, the J call TRBJ2-3; 9 bases are a match to TRBD2. V trimming: 5 bases; J trimming: 5 bases; junction bases outside the gene matches: 5. This CDR3 has 14 amino acids. CDR1 MGHDK and CDR2 SYGVNS come from the germline V gene. The CDR3: CASSPAGGIDTQYF. CDR3 nucleotide sequence: TGTGCCAGCAGTCCAGCGGGGGGAATAGATACGCAGTATTTT.

This clonotype was seen a single time. This chain links TRBV6-5 with TRBJ2-7, with TRBD2 identical over 8 bases. Gene TRBJ2-4 matches the end of the DNA better, so the J call may be wrong. The CDR3 has 14 amino acids. Per germline, CDR1 MNHEY and CDR2 SVGAGI. As DNA, the CDR3 is TGTGCCAGCAGGCCGAGCGGGGGCGGGGACATTCAGTACTTC. It codes for CASRPSGGGDIQYF.

This clonotype was observed a handful of times. The rearrangement joins TRBV24-1 to TRBJ1-6, with 7 positions matching TRBD1. The CDR3 is 16 amino acids. Germline V CDR1 and CDR2: KGHDR, SFDVKD. V lost 4 bases to trimming and J lost 10 bases; unmatched junction nucleotides: 12. The CDR3 sequence: CATSDIRGQLISPLHF. For the CDR3, the DNA is TGTGCCACCAGTGACATCCGGGGACAGCTAATATCACCCCTCCACTTT.

A single count supports this clonotype. The genes are TRBV6-5 and TRBJ1-1; 7 bases are a match to TRBD1. Germline values: CDR1 MNHEY, CDR2 SVGAGI. The length of the CDR3 is 15 residues. Trimming cost V 5 bases and J 5 bases; bases outside gene matches: 11. As DNA, the CDR3 is TGTGCCAGCAGTCGCTCGTCAGGGGGTAAGACTGAAGCTTTCTTT. Its translation is CASSRSSGGKTEAFF.